Listed below are T cell receptor beta chains from one sample, sequenced in a study of blood T cell repertoires in COVID-19. TCRdb keeps only in-frame clones here, not all; method: immunoSEQ multiplex PCR. The sample records approximately 260,000 clones, approximately 82% being singletons. Sequenced: peripheral blood. These receptors originate from a man aged 55 to 69 who had recovered from COVID-19. Each CDR3 is given with its conserved first and last residue. D genes are given only for firm matches. Where a row states a size, it is once, few, many or the class of an expanded clone; other rows omit it.

TRBD1 | TRBJ1-6 | TRBV5-4 | . | TGTGCCAGCAGCTGGACAGGGACCAATTCACCCCTCCACTTT | CASSWTGTNSPLHF
TRBD2 | TRBJ2-5 | TRBV3-1/TRBV3-2 | . | TGTGCCAGCAGCGAAGGGACTAGCGGCCATGGGCGAGAGACCCAGTACTTC | CASSEGTSGHGRETQYF
. | TRBJ2-5 | TRBV2 | few | TGTGCCAGCAGTGAATTTATAAACCAAGAGACCCAGTACTTC | CASSEFINQETQYF
. | TRBJ2-1 | TRBV4-1 | few | TGCGCCAGCACCCACAGGCCGGGGGATGGCCTCAATGAGCAGTTCTTC | CASTHRPGDGLNEQFF
TRBD2 | TRBJ2-5 | TRBV4-2 | . | TGTGCCAGCAGCCAAGGGGGGGGGAACCAAGAGACCCAGTACTTC | CASSQGGGNQETQYF
. | TRBJ2-3 | TRBV21-1 | . | TGTGCCAGCAGCAAGAGACTAGCGGGGTCAAACTTGGATACGCAGTATTTT | CASSKRLAGSNLDTQYF
. | TRBJ1-1 | TRBV15 | . | TGTGCCACCAGCAGAGATCCGGGAGGAGAAGCTTTCTTT | CATSRDPGGEAFF
TRBD1 | TRBJ1-4 | TRBV6-5 | . | TGTGCCAGCTCGAGGGGGCTTAATGAAAAACTGTTTTTT | CASSRGLNEKLFF
. | TRBJ1-2 | TRBV6-4 | once | TGTGCCAGCAGTTCGCGGTCTAATGGCTACACCTTC | CASSSRSNGYTF
TRBD2 | TRBJ2-3 | TRBV7-3 | . | TGTGCCAGCAGCATAAGCGGGGGGGCCGCAGATACGCAGTATTTT | CASSISGGAADTQYF
TRBD1 | TRBJ1-2 | TRBV5-1 | . | TGCGCCAGCAGCTCCTCCTGGGACAGGGGCTTGTCGGACTATGGCTACACCTTC | CASSSSWDRGLSDYGYTF
TRBD1 | TRBJ1-2 | TRBV5-1 | . | TGCGCCAGCAGCAGATGGACAGGGCTGAGCGTCTACACCTTC | CASSRWTGLSVYTF
. | TRBJ1-2 | TRBV5-5 | once | TGTGCCAGCAGCTCACACGAGGATGGAGCTAACTATGGCTACACCTTC | CASSSHEDGANYGYTF
. | TRBJ1-4 | TRBV2 | . | TGTGCCAGCAGTGTACAACAGAGAAATGAAAAACTGTTTTTT | CASSVQQRNEKLFF
TRBD1 | TRBJ1-2 | TRBV24-1 | . | TGTGCCACCAGTGATGGTCCGGGACAGGGGTTTGGCTACACCTTC | CATSDGPGQGFGYTF
. | TRBJ1-5 | TRBV7-2 | . | TGTGCCAGCAGCTTAGACAGGGCTAGCAATCAGCCCCAGCATTTT | CASSLDRASNQPQHF
. | TRBJ1-1 | TRBV15 | . | TGTGCCACCAGCCGAGACCGAGGGGGGAACACTGAAGCTTTCTTT | CATSRDRGGNTEAFF
. | TRBJ1-1 | TRBV27 | . | TGTGCCAGCAGTGAGGGATTCATGAACACTGAAGCTTTCTTT | CASSEGFMNTEAFF
TRBD2 | TRBJ2-3 | TRBV5-5 | few | TGTGCCAGCAGCTTGGGCCTAGCGGGAGCAGATACGCAGTATTTT | CASSLGLAGADTQYF
TRBD2 | TRBJ2-3 | TRBV5-1 | . | TGCGCCAGCAGCCCGGGACTAGCGGGGGGCGGGGATACGCAGTATTTT | CASSPGLAGGGDTQYF
TRBD2 | TRBJ2-5 | TRBV7-6 | once | TGTGCCAGCAGCTTCCGCCTGCGGGGGGCCGGAGAGACCCAGTACTTC | CASSFRLRGAGETQYF
TRBD1 | TRBJ1-2 | TRBV10-3 | . | TGTGCCATCAGTGAAGAAGGGGGCGCGAACTATGGCTACACCTTC | CAISEEGGANYGYTF
TRBD1 | TRBJ1-4 | TRBV2 | . | TGTGCCACTACACTAGGGACAGGGGGTGAAAAACTGTTTTTT | CATTLGTGGEKLFF
TRBD2 | TRBJ2-1 | TRBV9 | . | TGTGCCAGCAGCGTAGTAACTAGCGGGCGACCGGGAAGACTCATGAGCTCCTACAATGAGCAGTTCTTC | CASSVVTSGRPGRLMSSYNEQFF
TRBD2 | TRBJ2-7 | TRBV5-4 | once | TGTGCCAGCAGCTCGACTAGCGGCTACGAGCAGTACTTC | CASSSTSGYEQYF
. | TRBJ2-7 | TRBV4-1 | . | TGCGCCAGCAGCTTTTCCGGGACACTCGAGCAGTACTTC | CASSFSGTLEQYF
TRBD1 | TRBJ2-5 | TRBV6-6 | once | TGTGCCAGCAATGCCAGGGGGATTTTAGAGACCCAGTACTTC | CASNARGILETQYF
. | TRBJ2-7 | TRBV18 | few | TGTGCCAGCTCACAGAAACCCAATTCGGGCGAGCAGTACTTC | CASSQKPNSGEQYF
. | TRBJ2-5 | TRBV5-1 | many | TGCGCCAGCAGCCCCCTCGGGGGTGGAGAGACCCAGTACTTC | CASSPLGGGETQYF
. | TRBJ1-4 | TRBV29-1 | . | TGCAGCGTTGGATTAGCGGGGGGGGCTGAAAAACTGTTTTTT | CSVGLAGGAEKLFF
TRBD2 | TRBJ2-1 | TRBV6-5 | . | TGTGCCAGCAGCGGACTAGCGGGAGGCTACAATGAGCAGTTCTTC | CASSGLAGGYNEQFF
. | TRBJ1-3 | TRBV11-1 | many | TGTGCCAGCAGCTTCGGACAGCTGGTATCTGGAAACACCATATATTTT | CASSFGQLVSGNTIYF
. | TRBJ2-7 | TRBV5-1 | few | TGCGCCAGCAGCTTGTACTACGAGCAGTACTTC | CASSLYYEQYF
TRBD1 | TRBJ2-3 | TRBV5-1 | . | TGCGCCAGCAGCTTGACAGGGGGTAGCACAGATACGCAGTATTTT | CASSLTGGSTDTQYF
TRBD1 | TRBJ2-7 | TRBV27 | . | TGTGCCAGCGGCCGGGACAGTTTTTCCGAGCAGTACTTC | CASGRDSFSEQYF
. | TRBJ2-1 | TRBV12-2 | . | TGTGCAAGTCGCCATAGCGGGTGGGATTACAATGAGCAGTTCTTC | CASRHSGWDYNEQFF
. | TRBJ1-5 | TRBV19 | . | TGTGCCAGTAGTCGTGCAGGAGGGCAGCCCCAGCATTTT | CASSRAGGQPQHF
TRBD1 | TRBJ2-1 | TRBV5-1 | . | TGCGCCAGCAGCCCGGGACAGGTAATCAATGAGCAGTTCTTC | CASSPGQVINEQFF
. | TRBJ2-7 | TRBV30 | . | TGTGCCTGGAATCGGCAGCTAGGCTACGAGCAGTACTTC | CAWNRQLGYEQYF
TRBD2 | TRBJ2-7 | TRBV6-5 | . | TGTGCCAGCAGTTACTCGCGGGGGGTAGGGGAGCAGTACTTC | CASSYSRGVGEQYF
. | TRBJ2-1 | TRBV6-6 | . | TGTGCCAGCAGTTACGGGAGGGGGGAGGACAATGAGCAGTTCTTC | CASSYGRGEDNEQFF
. | TRBJ2-7 | TRBV6-6 | . | TGTGCCAGCAGTCAACGGGGGAACTCCTACGAGCAGTACTTC | CASSQRGNSYEQYF
. | TRBJ1-4 | TRBV30 | few | TGTGCCTGCTACCATGAAAAACTGTTTTTT | CACYHEKLFF
TRBD1 | TRBJ1-1 | TRBV5-1 | . | TGCGCCAGCAGCTTGGGACAGGGGGCAGGACTCACTGAAGCTTTCTTT | CASSLGQGAGLTEAFF
TRBD1 | TRBJ1-6 | TRBV7-2 | . | TGTGCCAGCACTTCACAGGGGAATTCACCCCTCCACTTT | CASTSQGNSPLHF
. | TRBJ2-2 | TRBV18 | . | TGTGCCTCCCGGCTAGTTCCTACCGGGGAGCTGTTTTTT | CASRLVPTGELFF
. | TRBJ1-3 | TRBV6-5 | . | TGTGCCAGCAGTTCATACGAGGCTGGAAACACCATATATTTT | CASSSYEAGNTIYF
TRBD1 | TRBJ1-6 | TRBV7-2 | . | TGTGCCAGCAGCGCCCGACAGGGCTCCTATAATTCACCCCTCCACTTT | CASSARQGSYNSPLHF
TRBD1 | TRBJ1-1 | TRBV19 | . | TGTGCCAGTAGTATTAGGACAGGGCTTACTGAAGCTTTCTTT | CASSIRTGLTEAFF
. | TRBJ2-7 | TRBV2 | . | TGTGCCAGCAGTGATTACGGAGCGGACGAGCAGTACTTC | CASSDYGADEQYF
. | TRBJ1-2 | TRBV5-1 | few | TGCGCCAGCAGCTCGCTGGGTGGGCCTGACTATGGCTACACCTTC | CASSSLGGPDYGYTF
TRBD1 | TRBJ1-6 | TRBV6-6 | . | TGTGCCAGCAGTCCCCGACAGGGTGTCTATAATTCACCCCTCCACTTT | CASSPRQGVYNSPLHF
. | TRBJ2-5 | TRBV9 | once | TGTGCCAGCAGCGTAGCACAGGGTTGGCAAGAGACCCAGTACTTC | CASSVAQGWQETQYF